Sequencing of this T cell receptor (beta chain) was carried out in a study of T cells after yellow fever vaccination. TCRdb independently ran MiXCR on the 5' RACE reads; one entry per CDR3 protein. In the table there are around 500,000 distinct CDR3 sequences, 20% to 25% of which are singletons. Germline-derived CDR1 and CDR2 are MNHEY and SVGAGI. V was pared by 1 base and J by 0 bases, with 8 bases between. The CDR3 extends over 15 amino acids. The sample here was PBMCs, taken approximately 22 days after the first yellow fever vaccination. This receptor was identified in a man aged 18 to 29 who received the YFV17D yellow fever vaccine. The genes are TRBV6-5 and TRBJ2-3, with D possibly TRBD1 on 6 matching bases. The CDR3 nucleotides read TGTGCCAGCAGTTACTTAGACAGGAGCACAGATACGCAGTATTTT. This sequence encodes CASSYLDRSTDTQYF.